This T cell receptor beta chain was observed in a study of post-analysis software for immune sequencing data (dated by TCRdb to between 2014 and 2017). A note on the overall study: The recorded disease courses included relapsing-remitting, secondary progressive and progressive-relapsing multiple sclerosis, and some patients had no subtype annotation. Patient repertoires were compared against roughly 12 previously published healthy control repertoires from donors aged roughly 6 to 28 years. A subset of samples was prepared in parallel using single-end sample barcoding, then pooled and co-amplified after Illumina adapter ligation.

To demonstrate the VDJtools post-analysis software, the study profiled TCR beta repertoires from the peripheral blood of about 13 young patients with multiple sclerosis. Multiple sclerosis patients were children and adolescents aged 6 to 15 years. Library preparation employed PCR. These reads were obtained on an Illumina HiSeq 2500. To reduce PCR and sequencing biases, unique molecular identifiers were built into the TCR beta cDNA libraries. Roughly 0.5 million cDNA molecules were obtained per 1 to 10 million input T cells, so each molecule approximated one T cell. Patient libraries were prepared and sequenced with the same protocol used for the earlier healthy control dataset. Within a given batch, samples were prepared together, multiplexed and sequenced on the same HiSeq lane. On the authors' methods: MIGEC handled the raw barcoded reads, throwing out single-read molecular identifier groups before consensus assembly and CDR3 extraction. VDJtools was used for post-analysis of the clonotype tables, with diversity normalized by down-sampling every dataset to the smallest sample size. To correct batch-related cross-sample contamination, repertoire overlap clustering matched CDR3 amino acid sequences but not nucleotide sequences. TCRdb reprocessed the public reads (quality trimming at Q25 with fastp, clone calling with MiXCR) and kept in-frame beta chains. One record per CDR3 amino acid sequence lists the most common genes and DNA. The V and J calls were not made by the authors but by TCRdb's processing. This sample lists 380,000 or so distinct CDR3 sequences; 30% to 45% were detected once. 13% of the sample is in the top ten clones.

This clonotype was observed once. This receptor's antigen is unknown. One end of the junction varies from germline; a read error may be responsible. The CDR3 numbers 14 residues from cysteine through phenylalanine. Left in the record is the CDR3 DNA by itself, 42 bases read in frame from the first base. CDR1 and CDR2 are read off the germline V gene as SGHTA and FQGNSA. What the study reported, not specific to this receptor: The multiple sclerosis patient group was slightly younger than the control group. Significantly higher frequencies in patients than in controls were found for roughly 5 TRBV segments, including TRBV5-6, TRBV5-1 and TRBV20-1. When samples were clustered directly using the F measure, samples prepared in the same batch co-clustered strongly, which prompted a batch-effect correction. Multiple sclerosis patients had significantly lower normalized Chao1 diversity than controls, a result that suggests substantial peripheral T-cell clonal expansion.

The rearranged chain carries TRBV7-2 and TRBJ1-5; TRBD1 is a weak D gene call, 6 bases matching. The sample taken for sequencing was blood. The clonotype originates from a girl between 10 and 17 years old with multiple sclerosis. The DNA is as follows: TGTGCCAGCAGCTTCAGGGGAAGGGATCAGCCCCGGCATTTT. Its amino acids are CASSFRGRDQPRHF.